These 24 T cell receptor beta chains were sequenced from one sample in a study of blood T cell repertoires in COVID-19 (dated by TCRdb to about 2020). The library was generated by the immunoSEQ multiplex PCR assay. TCRdb holds this immuneACCESS table with in-frame rearrangements only. Some clones are missing; in checked studies, unresolved V genes explain under half, and the rest has no known cause. The sample table shows around 200,000 clones, and around 84% are seen once. 7.4% of the sample is held by the ten biggest clonotypes. The source material was PBMCs or T cells enriched from blood (not recorded which). Receptors were obtained from a middle-aged woman with acute COVID-19.

This chain connects TRBV18 to TRBJ1-5, with D perhaps matching TRBD1 (6 bases). The V gene lost 7 bases and the J gene lost 3 bases, with 10 bases spanning the gap. The CDR3 totals 13 residues. Germline-derived CDR1 and CDR2 are KGHSH and LQKENI. As DNA, the CDR3 is TGTGCCAGCTTACAGGGAAACAATCAGCCCCAGCATTTT. Protein product: CASLQGNNQPQHF.

In this sample, this clone turned up once. The chain joins TRBV5-1 to TRBJ1-5; D is undetermined. The V gene lost 0 bases and the J gene lost 2 bases, with 6 bases spanning the gap. CDR1 is SGHRS and CDR2 is YFSETQ in the germline V gene. The CDR3 is 14 residues long. CDR3 nucleotides: TGCGCCAGCAGCTTGGACGGGGGCAATCAGCCCCAGCATTTT. Its translation: CASSLDGGNQPQHF.

This sequence joins TRBV7-8 and TRBJ2-7; weak D call: TRBD2 (5 bases). The germline V gene has CDR1 SGHVS and CDR2 FQNEAQ. Trimming took 5 bases from V and 2 from J, leaving 19 bases between them. The CDR3 runs to 16 residues. In nucleotides, the CDR3 is TGTGCCAGCAGCCCTCCCCCCGGGGTGAGGCCCTACGAGCAGTACTTC. Translating gives CASSPPPGVRPYEQYF.

The rearrangement uses TRBV7-3 and TRBJ2-7; 9 bases match TRBD1. Trimming cost V 1 base and J 3 bases; bases outside gene matches: 1. The CDR3 totals 14 residues. Germline V gives CDR1 SGHTA, CDR2 FQGTGA. CDR3 protein: CASSLMGQGYEQYF. Written as DNA, the CDR3 is TGTGCCAGCAGCTTAATGGGACAGGGCTACGAGCAGTACTTC.

This clone was counted between two and nine times. This chain joins TRBV9 and TRBJ1-6; 9 bases fit TRBD1. CDR1 SGDLS and CDR2 YYNGEE come from the germline V gene. The CDR3 contains 15 residues. The trim removed 3 bases at V and 6 bases at J, leaving 4 bases unmatched. CDR3 region: CASSEQDRGNSPLHF. CDR3 bases: TGTGCCAGCAGCGAACAGGACAGGGGTAATTCACCCCTCCACTTT.

This chain uses TRBV5-1 with TRBJ2-1; 8 bases fit TRBD2. J was trimmed by 1 base and V by 0 bases; bases with no gene match: 9. The germline V gene has CDR1 SGHRS and CDR2 YFSETQ. The CDR3 is 18 residues long. This CDR3 is CASSLAGGAGGSYNEQFF. The DNA of the CDR3 is TGCGCCAGCAGCTTGGCCGGGGGCGCGGGGGGATCCTACAATGAGCAGTTCTTC. Together with reference TRBV5-1 and TRBJ2-1, the CDR3 gives the full variable domain: KAGVTQTPRYLIKTRGQQVTLSCSPISGHRSVSWYQQTPGQGLQFLFEYFSETQRNKGNFPGRFSGRQFSNSRSEMNVSTLELGDSALYLCASSLAGGAGGSYNEQFFGPGTRLTVL.

V gene TRBV6-9 combines with J gene TRBJ2-1, with 8 positions matching TRBD1. After removal of 0 bases from V and 7 bases from J, the junction contained 8 bases not matched to a gene. Germline lookup yields CDR1 MNHGY and CDR2 SVAAGI. This CDR3 contains 16 residues. CDR3 DNA: TGTGCCAGCAGTTATTCAGCAGGGGGCGGGTGGAATGAGCAGTTCTTC. It codes for CASSYSAGGGWNEQFF.

This chain connects TRBV12-3 or TRBV12-4 to TRBJ2-3; the D is unclear. CDR3 length: 12 amino acids. V was shortened by 6 bases and J by 6 bases, with 10 bases between the two germline ends. The CDR3 loop reads CASSPTRDTQYF. The CDR3, as DNA: TGTGCCAGCAGCCCCACGCGGGATACGCAGTATTTT.

This chain links TRBV20-1 with TRBJ1-1; D unresolved. This CDR3 region has 10 residues. CDR1 DFQATT and CDR2 SNEGSKA come from the germline V gene (reference sequence). Trimming removed 8 bases at V and 0 bases at J, with 4 bases between. For the CDR3, the DNA is TGCAGTTTCTTGAACACTGAAGCTTTCTTT. Translation gives CSFLNTEAFF.

CDR3 bases: TGTGCCAGCAGCTTACAGCGGGGGGAAGCCTACGAGCAGTACTTC. Translating it yields CASSLQRGEAYEQYF. V usage is TRBV7-2 and J usage is TRBJ2-7; 9 nucleotides line up with TRBD2. This CDR3 has 15 amino acids. From germline, CDR1 is SGHTA and CDR2 FQGNSA. V lost 2 bases, J lost 2 bases, and 4 bases stayed unmatched.

This clone occurred a few times. This chain links TRBV4-3 with TRBJ1-5, with TRBD1 matching 8 bases. The CDR3 runs 15 residues. V lost 0 bases to trimming and J lost 5 bases; unmatched junction nucleotides: 3. Per the germline V gene, CDR1 is LGHNA and CDR2 is YSLEER. CDR3 in amino acids: CASSQDRQGHQPQHF. CDR3 nucleotide sequence: TGCGCCAGCAGCCAAGATAGACAGGGGCATCAGCCCCAGCATTTT.

The gene calls are TRBV7-2 and TRBJ2-7, with D maybe TRBD1 (6 bases). The germline V and J ends were trimmed by 3 bases and 1 base, with 10 bases remaining between them. The CDR3 has 14 residues. CDR1 is SGHTA, CDR2 FQGNSA, per germline. DNA of the CDR3: TGTGCCAGCAGCTTTAGGACAGAGTCCTACGAGCAGTACTTC. Translated, it gives CASSFRTESYEQYF. Based on the CDR3 plus reference TRBV7-2 and TRBJ2-7, the full variable domain is GAGVSQSPSNKVTEKGKDVELRCDPISGHTALYWYRQSLGQGLEFLIYFQGNSAPDKSGLPSDRFSAERTGGSVSTLTIQRTQQEDSAVYLCASSFRTESYEQYFGPGTRLTVT.

The table lists this clone with a count of one. The chain is built from TRBV2 and TRBJ2-2, with 7 bases lining up with TRBD1. CDR1 is SNHLY, CDR2 FYNNEI, per germline. CDR3 length: 15 amino acids. Germline trimming cut 6 bases from V and 6 bases from J; bases unmatched to any gene: 10. The CDR3 region has the DNA TGTGCCAGCAGCCCAAATGGGCAGGGGGCCGGGGAGCTGTTTTTT. This codes for CASSPNGQGAGELFF. The full variable domain, completed using reference TRBV2 and TRBJ2-2, is EPEVTQTPSHQVTQMGQEVILRCVPISNHLYFYWYRQILGQKVEFLVSFYNNEISEKSEIFDDQFSVERPDGSNFTLKIRSTKLEDSAMYFCASSPNGQGAGELFFGEGSRLTVL.

The chain joins TRBV5-1 to TRBJ2-3, with TRBD1 identical over 11 bases. This CDR3 has 17 residues. The ends lost 3 bases at V and 1 base at J; junction bases unmatched: 7. Germline CDR1 and CDR2: SGHRS and YFSETQ. CDR3 nucleotides: TGCGCCAGCAGCTCTATCCGGACAGGGGGCCGCACAGATACGCAGTATTTT. Protein: CASSSIRTGGRTDTQYF.

The rearrangement uses TRBV27 and TRBJ2-5; 8 bases line up with TRBD2. The germline gives CDR1 MNHEY, CDR2 SMNVEV (reference sequence). The CDR3 covers 14 residues. J lost 5 bases, V lost 5 bases, and 7 bases had no gene match. CDR3 nucleotides: TGTGCCAGCAGTCCCCTAGCGGGCCCTGAGACCCAGTACTTC. Residues: CASSPLAGPETQYF.

V gene TRBV24-1 combines with J gene TRBJ2-7, with 10 nucleotides matching TRBD1. The CDR3 has 16 residues. CDR1 KGHDR and CDR2 SFDVKD come from the germline V gene. Losses at the gene ends were 5 bases for V and 0 bases for J; bases not matched to a gene: 6. Here the CDR3 reads CATSAGGQGRSYEQYF. The CDR3 DNA reads TGTGCCACCAGTGCCGGGGGACAGGGGCGCTCCTACGAGCAGTACTTC.

This clone was counted many times. V usage is TRBV6-4 and J usage is TRBJ2-2, with 9 bases that match TRBD1. V shed 0 bases and J 3 bases; nucleotides not matched to a gene: 2. Germline lookup yields CDR1 MRHNA and CDR2 SNTAGT. The CDR3 is 16 amino acids. The CDR3 nucleotides read TGTGCCAGCAGTGACTCGTGGACAGGGGACACCGGGGAGCTGTTTTTT. Its protein product is CASSDSWTGDTGELFF.

V usage is TRBV30 and J usage is TRBJ1-6; D not certain. Germline lookup yields CDR1 GTSNPN and CDR2 SVGIG (reference sequence). V was pared by 0 bases and J by 14 bases, with 14 bases between. The CDR3 extends over 13 amino acids. The CDR3 DNA reads as TGTGCCTGGAGTGTATACGGGATCCCGTCCCTCCACTTT. Its translation is CAWSVYGIPSLHF. Complete variable domain (other parts from reference TRBV30 and TRBJ1-6): SQTIHQWPATLVQPVGSPLSLECTVEGTSNPNLYWYRQAAGRGLQLLFYSVGIGQISSEVPQNLSASRPQDRQFILSSKKLLLSDSGFYLCAWSVYGIPSLHFGNGTRLTVT.

Only a few counts were recorded for this clone. As DNA, the CDR3 is TGTGCCAGCAGATGGAGGGCCAAAAACATTCAGTACTTC. This gives the protein CASRWRAKNIQYF. The V gene is TRBV3-1 (or the pseudogene TRBV3-2), the J gene TRBJ2-4; D possibly corresponds to TRBD2 (5 bases). Germline V CDR1 and CDR2: LGHDT, YNNKEL (reference sequence). The CDR3 spans 13 residues. Trimming pared 6 bases from V and 1 base from J, leaving 7 bases between.

The CDR3 DNA sequence: TGTGCCAGCAGTTACACAGGGGAGGCGAACACCGGGGAGCTGTTTTTT. Translating it yields CASSYTGEANTGELFF. The chain links TRBV7-6 to TRBJ2-2, with D possibly matching TRBD1 (7 bases). The CDR3 sequence is 16 residues long. Trimming stripped 6 bases from V and 0 bases from J, with 14 bases between. CDR1 is SGHVS and CDR2 is FNYEAQ in the germline V gene. Based on the CDR3 plus reference TRBV7-6 and TRBJ2-2, the full variable domain is GAGVSQSPRYKVTKRGQDVALRCDPISGHVSLYWYRQALGQGPEFLTYFNYEAQQDKSGLPNDRFSAERPEGSISTLTIQRTEQRDSAMYRCASSYTGEANTGELFFGEGSRLTVL.

This clone turned up a few times. The chain uses TRBV19 and TRBJ2-7; possibly TRBD1 for D (6 bases). The CDR3 is 18 amino acids. Trimming left V 3 bases short and J 3 bases short, with 24 bases between. CDR1 and CDR2 from the germline V gene are LNHDA and SQIVND (reference sequence). CDR3 residues: CASSMSGTNIGGNYEQYF. In DNA, the CDR3 is TGTGCCAGTAGTATGAGTGGCACCAATATAGGGGGAAACTACGAGCAGTACTTC.

This clone occurred a few times. The chain combines TRBV28 with TRBJ1-2; TRBD1 matches 10 bases. Germline V gene sequence: CDR1 MDHEN, CDR2 SYDVKM. V lost 6 bases and J lost 8; bases outside the gene matches: 6. The CDR3 spans 13 residues. The CDR3 nucleotides are TGTGCCAGCAGAACCGGGACAGGGGACGGCTACACCTTC. Its translation is CASRTGTGDGYTF.

J is TRBJ2-1 and V is TRBV11-3; 14 nucleotides match TRBD2. Germline assignment: CDR1 SGHNT and CDR2 YENEEA. With V trimmed by 4 bases and J by 0 bases, 2 bases remained unmatched. The CDR3 runs to 17 residues. In nucleotides, the CDR3 is TGTGCCAGCAGCTCCGGGACTAGCGGGAGCTCCTACAATGAGCAGTTCTTC. It encodes CASSSGTSGSSYNEQFF.

This rearrangement joins TRBV10-3 to TRBJ2-7, with 12 bases aligning to TRBD2. In germline, CDR1 is ENHRY, CDR2 SYGVKD. The CDR3 has 15 amino acids. After removal of 2 bases from V and 6 bases from J, the junction contained 5 bases not matched to a gene. DNA for the CDR3: TGTGCCATCAGTGAGCTAGCGGGAGGGTCTGGCGAGCAGTACTTC. Translation gives CAISELAGGSGEQYF.